The 24 T cell receptor beta chains reported below all come from one sample, sequenced in a study of tissue T cells after allogeneic stem cell transplantation. The repertoire was sequenced with immunoSEQ multiplex PCR; TCRdb's copy has only in-frame clones and lacks some. This table has around 24,000 clones, about 90% appearing once. The sequences come from blood, collected before transplantation. The receptor source for this set is a male donor at least 60 years old who later had graft-versus-host disease after an allogeneic stem cell transplant.

The chain couples TRBV30 to TRBJ2-2; 8 positions agree with TRBD1. The V gene's germline CDR1 is GTSNPN and CDR2 SVGIG (reference sequence). The CDR3 totals 13 residues. V shed 7 bases, J shed 6 bases, and the junction held 7 bases outside the gene matches. CDR3 nucleotide sequence: TGTGCCTCCCGACAGGGGAGGTCCGGGGAGCTGTTTTTT. This encodes CASRQGRSGELFF.

The genes are TRBV18 and TRBJ2-3; D gene unclear. Trimming stripped 3 bases from V and 8 bases from J, with 15 bases between. Germline values: CDR1 KGHSH, CDR2 LQKENI. This CDR3 has 14 residues. The DNA for the CDR3 is TGTGCCAGCTCACCTCCTACACAGCGCGGTACGCAGTATTTT. Protein sequence: CASSPPTQRGTQYF.

V is TRBV5-4 and J is TRBJ2-3; D unclear. The CDR3 length is 12 residues. The germline V gene has CDR1 SGHNT and CDR2 YYREEE (reference sequence). The ends were cut back, 0 bases at V and 6 bases at J, with 5 bases in the middle. The CDR3 loop is CASSLAGDTQYF. The CDR3 nucleotides read TGTGCCAGCAGCTTGGCCGGGGATACGCAGTATTTT.

The V and J genes are TRBV5-1 and TRBJ2-1; D not certain. The CDR3 contains 15 residues. The germline V and J ends were trimmed by 4 bases and 0 bases, with 11 bases remaining between them. Germline values: CDR1 SGHRS, CDR2 YFSETQ. The CDR3 region is CASSLAPASYNEQFF. CDR3 DNA sequence: TGCGCCAGCAGCCTGGCTCCAGCCTCCTACAATGAGCAGTTCTTC.

This chain uses TRBV5-8 with TRBJ1-4; TRBD1 is a possible D gene (6 bases). Germline V gene data show CDR1 as SGHTS and CDR2 as YDEGEE. V was pared by 0 bases and J by 3 bases, with 24 bases between. The CDR3 totals 20 residues. The DNA for the CDR3 is TGTGCCAGCAGCTTGGTCATCTCGGCAGGGGTGACTGCTGCTAATGAAAAACTGTTTTTT. It encodes CASSLVISAGVTAANEKLFF.

The chain combines TRBV4-1 with TRBJ2-3, with a weak D call TRBD1 (6 bases). CDR3 length: 14 amino acids. Trimming stripped 4 bases from V and 3 bases from J, with 11 bases between. The V gene's germline CDR1 is MGHRA and CDR2 YSYEKL. CDR3: CASSLNRVTDTQYF. The DNA of the CDR3 is TGCGCCAGCAGCCTAAACAGGGTTACAGATACGCAGTATTTT.

The chain combines TRBV5-1 with TRBJ2-7; D not certain. The CDR3 totals 14 residues. Trimming took 4 bases from V and 5 from J, leaving 16 bases between them. CDR1 and CDR2 from the germline V gene are SGHRS and YFSETQ. The CDR3 spells CASSQVIIGHEQYF. CDR3 in DNA: TGCGCCAGCAGCCAGGTCATTATAGGGCACGAGCAGTACTTC.

V usage is TRBV4-1 and J usage is TRBJ2-2; 9 nucleotides line up with TRBD2. The CDR3 totals 15 residues. The V and J ends lost 0 bases and 5 bases, in that order; junction bases with no gene match: 1. Germline CDR1 MGHRA, CDR2 YSYEKL. The CDR3 coding sequence is TGCGCCAGCAGCCAAGAGGCGGGAGGGACCGGGGAGCTGTTTTTT. This translates into CASSQEAGGTGELFF.

V gene TRBV2 combines with J gene TRBJ2-1; TRBD1 or TRBD2 may be the D gene (5 bases each). Germline lookup yields CDR1 SNHLY and CDR2 FYNNEI. The CDR3 extends over 14 amino acids. Trimming cost V 6 bases and J 6 bases, with 15 bases left between them. The CDR3 DNA sequence: TGTGCCAGCAGCCTCGGGGCTTTTCGCAATGAGCAGTTCTTC. Protein: CASSLGAFRNEQFF.

V and J are TRBV5-1 and TRBJ2-7, with D possibly matching TRBD2 (6 bases). The germline V gene has CDR1 SGHRS and CDR2 YFSETQ. This CDR3 is built from 15 residues. V was shortened by 2 bases and J by 2 bases, with 14 bases between the two germline ends. CDR3 region: CASSLLVAAPYEQYF. The CDR3 DNA reads TGCGCCAGCAGCTTACTTGTAGCGGCCCCCTACGAGCAGTACTTC.

This chain uses TRBV19 with TRBJ2-5; the match to TRBD1 covers 7 bases. V shed 4 bases, J shed 3 bases, and the junction held 5 bases outside the gene matches. The CDR3 loop spans 14 amino acids. In germline, CDR1 is LNHDA, CDR2 SQIVND (reference sequence). Here the CDR3 reads CASSTRDSEETQYF. The CDR3 region has the DNA TGTGCCAGTAGTACCCGGGACAGTGAAGAGACCCAGTACTTC.

The chain recombines TRBV6-2 or TRBV6-3 with TRBJ1-2; D unresolved. The CDR3 extends over 16 amino acids. Trimming shortened V by 2 bases and J by 3 bases, and 16 bases separated the two germline ends. Germline assignment: CDR1 MNHEY and CDR2 SVGEGT. The CDR3 spells CASSYRRKESYYGYTF. The CDR3 DNA sequence: TGTGCCAGCAGTTACCGACGAAAGGAAAGCTACTATGGCTACACCTTC.

This chain uses TRBV6-1 with TRBJ1-1; D perhaps matches TRBD1 (5 bases). Trimming removed 4 bases at V and 5 bases at J, with 20 bases between. The CDR3 sequence is 16 residues long. In germline, CDR1 is MNHNS, CDR2 SASEGT. Here the CDR3 DNA reads TGTGCCAGCAGTGTTGGGGGGACGAAAAAAGGGACTGAAGCTTTCTTT. It translates to CASSVGGTKKGTEAFF.

V and J are TRBV9 and TRBJ2-6; possibly TRBD2 for D (5 bases). The CDR3 has 17 residues. The V end lost 0 bases, the J end lost 0 bases, and 10 bases lay between the germline ends. Germline values: CDR1 SGDLS, CDR2 YYNGEE. In DNA form, the CDR3 reads TGTGCCAGCAGCGTAGCCCGGGGAATCTCTGGGGCCAACGTCCTGACTTTC. Translation: CASSVARGISGANVLTF.

V usage is TRBV10-1 and J usage is TRBJ2-3; 9 nucleotides agree with TRBD2. This CDR3 is 15 amino acids long. After removal of 3 bases from V and 4 bases from J, the junction contained 5 bases not matched to a gene. Germline lookup yields CDR1 WNHNN and CDR2 SYGVQD (reference sequence). As DNA, the CDR3 is TGCGCCAGCAGTGACCTAGCGGGGCCGTCAGATACGCAGTATTTT. It encodes CASSDLAGPSDTQYF.

The chain employs TRBV19 and TRBJ1-6; the D is unclear. Trimming took off 5 bases at V and 6 bases at J, with 14 bases between the two ends. Germline CDR1 LNHDA, CDR2 SQIVND (reference sequence). The CDR3 totals 15 residues. This CDR3 is CASSDLASANSPLHF. The DNA of the CDR3 is TGTGCCAGTAGTGATCTTGCGTCGGCTAATTCACCCCTCCACTTT.

The chain employs TRBV7-6 and TRBJ1-1; weak D call: TRBD1 (5 bases). The CDR3 loop spans 15 amino acids. The germline V and J ends were trimmed by 5 bases and 3 bases, with 16 bases remaining between them. The V gene's germline CDR1 is SGHVS and CDR2 FNYEAQ. CDR3 nucleotide sequence: TGTGCCAGCAGCATTCCCGCGGGACTCTACACTGAAGCTTTCTTT. Protein: CASSIPAGLYTEAFF.

This sequence joins TRBV4-2 and TRBJ1-1; D gene uncertain. The V gene's germline CDR1 is LGHNA and CDR2 YNFKEQ. The CDR3 sequence is 16 residues long. Trimming cost V 1 base and J 0 bases, with 12 bases left between them. The CDR3 loop is CASSQGPLAMNTEAFF. CDR3 sequence (DNA): TGTGCCAGCAGCCAAGGGCCCCTTGCCATGAACACTGAAGCTTTCTTT.

The chain combines TRBV6-5 with TRBJ1-1, with unresolved D. CDR1 is MNHEY, CDR2 SVGAGI, per germline. This CDR3 spans 14 amino acids. V lost 0 bases, J lost 3 bases, and 8 bases lay in between. In nucleotides, the CDR3 is TGTGCCAGCAGTTACTCGAGGACGGACACTGAAGCTTTCTTT. This sequence encodes CASSYSRTDTEAFF.

The chain combines TRBV30 with TRBJ2-3, with a possible D match to TRBD1 (6 bases). The V gene's germline CDR1 is GTSNPN and CDR2 SVGIG (reference sequence). CDR3 length: 14 amino acids. Between the trimmed V and J ends, which lost 7 bases and 6 bases, there was a span of 20 bases. CDR3 DNA sequence: TGTGCCTACCGGGACATCAACCTAAGGGATACGCAGTATTTT. Amino acids: CAYRDINLRDTQYF.

The gene calls are TRBV7-3 and TRBJ2-3; D is undetermined. Germline assignment: CDR1 SGHTA and CDR2 FQGTGA. The germline V and J ends were trimmed by 4 bases and 5 bases, with 19 bases remaining between them. There are 16 residues in the CDR3. This CDR3 reads CASSSGIRSPRDTQYF. The CDR3 coding sequence is TGTGCCAGCAGCTCAGGAATTAGATCACCGCGAGATACGCAGTATTTT.

The count of this clone is one. The chain uses TRBV29-1 and TRBJ2-3; 7 bases align to TRBD1. Trimming at V came to 7 bases and at J to 7 bases, leaving 5 bases not matched to a gene. Germline values: CDR1 SQVTM, CDR2 ANQGSEA. This CDR3 comprises 11 residues. CDR3 DNA: TGCAGCGGGACAGGTGGAAATACGCAGTATTTT. Protein: CSGTGGNTQYF.

V usage is TRBV9 and J usage is TRBJ2-3, with 8 positions matching TRBD2. Germline V gene data show CDR1 as SGDLS and CDR2 as YYNGEE. The CDR3 has 14 residues. Trimming at V came to 3 bases and at J to 4 bases, leaving 4 bases not matched to a gene. The CDR3, as DNA: TGTGCCAGCAGCGCGGGAGGGGGGCCAGATACGCAGTATTTT. This gives the protein CASSAGGGPDTQYF.

This rearrangement joins TRBV3-1 (or the pseudogene TRBV3-2) to TRBJ2-1; 11 bases are a match to TRBD2. J gave up 6 bases and V 4 bases, and 5 bases lay outside the gene matches. There are 15 residues in the CDR3. Germline V gene lookup returns CDR1 LGHDT and CDR2 YNNKEL (reference sequence). The CDR3 spells CASSLSSGGRNEQFF. In DNA form, the CDR3 reads TGTGCCAGCAGCCTCTCTAGCGGGGGGCGCAATGAGCAGTTCTTC.